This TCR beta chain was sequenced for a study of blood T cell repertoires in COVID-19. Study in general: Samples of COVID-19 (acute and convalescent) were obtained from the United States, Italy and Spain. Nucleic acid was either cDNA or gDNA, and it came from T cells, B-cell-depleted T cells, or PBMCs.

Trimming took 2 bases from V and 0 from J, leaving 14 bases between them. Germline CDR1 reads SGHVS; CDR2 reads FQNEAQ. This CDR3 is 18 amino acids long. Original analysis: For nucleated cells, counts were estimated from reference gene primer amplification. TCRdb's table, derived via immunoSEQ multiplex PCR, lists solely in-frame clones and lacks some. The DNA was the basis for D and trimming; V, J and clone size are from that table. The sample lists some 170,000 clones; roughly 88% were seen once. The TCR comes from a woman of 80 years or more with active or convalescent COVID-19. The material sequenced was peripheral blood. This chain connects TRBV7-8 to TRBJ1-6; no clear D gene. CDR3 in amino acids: CASSLIGFPGSYNSPLHF. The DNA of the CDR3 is TGTGCCAGCAGCTTAATTGGCTTTCCGGGCTCCTATAATTCACCCCTCCACTTT.